Sequencing of this T cell receptor beta chain was carried out in a study of blood T cell repertoires in COVID-19 (dated by TCRdb to 2019 to 2021). For the wider study: The collaborator samples originated in the United States, Italy and Spain and spanned the acute and convalescent phases of COVID-19. Samples came from the ongoing ImmuneRACE study (first 160 participants) plus 1,254 subjects from 6 global collaborators. The repertoires were made available in a free public database intended to serve as a resource for research on the immune response to SARS-CoV-2. HLA class I and class II types, where available, came from metadata supplied by the sample provider rather than from assay-based typing. Deeply sampled blood TCRbeta repertoires from subjects exposed to, actively infected with, or recovered from COVID-19 were included in the dataset. The material from the prospective study consisted of cDNA or gDNA derived from T cells, B-cell-depleted T cells, or PBMCs. The sample metadata nearly always contained a de-identified subject ID, COVID-19 status, age in years and sex.

The full study reports these points: How much clinical and demographic metadata was included differed by source and by participant, and the metadata was provided uncurated.

Collaborating institutions collected whole blood in K2EDTA tubes following their own protocols. Collaborator samples were shipped for TCRbeta analysis as frozen whole blood, isolated PBMCs, or DNA extracted from either sample type. About this clone itself: No antigen is known for it. Per-base qualities were not stored, and no clone one base away is much larger.

TCRbeta CDR3 regions were amplified from genomic DNA by means of the immunoSEQ Assay, a bias-controlled multiplex PCR. The authors' analysis ran thus. Nucleated cell counts per sample were estimated from amplification of reference gene primers within the assay. To quantify the absolute abundance of each unique TCRbeta CDR3 rearrangement, sequence reads were collapsed and filtered. For each sample, productive Simpson clonality was calculated by taking the square root of Simpson's diversity index across productive rearrangements. This is the immuneACCESS table as TCRdb keeps it, with only in-frame sequences that have V and J called. A part of the clones is gone; compared with another copy, unresolved V genes explain less than half, and the rest is unexplained. The V and J calls and clone size were taken over from that table, and D and trimming were inferred from the DNA. The table for this sample lists a few hundred thousand clones; around 89% of them were counted only once. The ten largest clonotypes hold around 0.84% of the sample.

Between the V and J ends, shortened by 5 bases and 7 bases respectively, the junction contains 6 bases. The germline V gene supplies CDR1 SGHAT and CDR2 FQNNGV. Including cysteine and phenylalanine, the CDR3 has 11 amino acids. Just the 33-base CDR3 DNA is kept, in frame starting at base 1. Recombination connected TRBV11-2 to TRBJ2-1; the D gene lacks a confident call. What was sequenced was peripheral blood. The receptor comes from a man in his thirties or forties with acute or convalescent COVID-19. The sequence in DNA is TGTGCCAGCAGCACATTAAATGAGCAGTTCTTC. Its translation reads: CASSTLNEQFF.